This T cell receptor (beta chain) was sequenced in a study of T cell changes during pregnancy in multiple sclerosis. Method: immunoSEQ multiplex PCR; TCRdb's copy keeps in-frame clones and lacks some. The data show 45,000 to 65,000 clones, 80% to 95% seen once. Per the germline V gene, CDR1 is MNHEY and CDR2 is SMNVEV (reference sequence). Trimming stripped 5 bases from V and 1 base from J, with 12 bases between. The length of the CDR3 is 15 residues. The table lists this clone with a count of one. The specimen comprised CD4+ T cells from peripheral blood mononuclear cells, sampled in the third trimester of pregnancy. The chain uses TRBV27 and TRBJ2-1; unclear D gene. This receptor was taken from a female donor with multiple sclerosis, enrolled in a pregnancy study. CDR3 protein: CASSPARVSYNEQFF. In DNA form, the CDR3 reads TGTGCCAGCAGTCCCGCCCGGGTTTCCTACAATGAGCAGTTCTTC.